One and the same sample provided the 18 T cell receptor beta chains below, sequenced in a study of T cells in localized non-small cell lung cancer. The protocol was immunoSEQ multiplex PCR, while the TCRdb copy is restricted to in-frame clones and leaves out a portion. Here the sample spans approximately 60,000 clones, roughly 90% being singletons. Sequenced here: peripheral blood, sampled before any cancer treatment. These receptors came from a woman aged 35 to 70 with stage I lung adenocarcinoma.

CDR3: CASNDLPNTGELFF. CDR3 nucleotides: TGTGCCAGTAACGACCTTCCGAACACCGGGGAGCTGTTTTTT. This chain links TRBV19 with TRBJ2-2; D unclear. Germline V gene lookup returns CDR1 LNHDA and CDR2 SQIVND (reference sequence). Trimming cost V 7 bases and J 0 bases, with 9 bases left between them. The CDR3 has 14 amino acids.

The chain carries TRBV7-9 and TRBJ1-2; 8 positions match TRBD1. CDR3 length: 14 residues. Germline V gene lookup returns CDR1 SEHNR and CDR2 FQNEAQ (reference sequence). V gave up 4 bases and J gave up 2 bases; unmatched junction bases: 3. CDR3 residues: CASSSGGSNYGYTF. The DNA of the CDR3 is TGTGCCAGCAGCTCAGGGGGCAGCAACTATGGCTACACCTTC.

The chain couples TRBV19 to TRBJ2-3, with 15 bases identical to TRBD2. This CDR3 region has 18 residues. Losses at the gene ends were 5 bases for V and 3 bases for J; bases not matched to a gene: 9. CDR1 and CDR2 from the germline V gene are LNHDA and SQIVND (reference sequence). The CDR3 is CASSPGGLAGGRTDTQYF. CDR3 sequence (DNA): TGTGCCAGTAGTCCTGGGGGACTAGCGGGAGGTCGGACAGATACGCAGTATTTT.

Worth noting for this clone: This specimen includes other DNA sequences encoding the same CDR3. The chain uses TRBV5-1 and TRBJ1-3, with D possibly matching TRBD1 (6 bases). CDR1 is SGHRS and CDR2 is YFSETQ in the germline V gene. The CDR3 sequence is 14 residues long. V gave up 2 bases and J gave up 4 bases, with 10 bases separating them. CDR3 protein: CASSLQGTGNTIYF. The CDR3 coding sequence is TGCGCCAGCAGCTTACAGGGAACAGGAAACACCATATATTTT.

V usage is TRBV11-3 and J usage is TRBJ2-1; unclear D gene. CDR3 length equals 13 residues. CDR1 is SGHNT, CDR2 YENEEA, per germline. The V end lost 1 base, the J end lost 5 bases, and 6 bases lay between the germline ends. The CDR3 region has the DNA TGTGCCAGCAGCTTAGGGCAACACAATGAGCAGTTCTTC. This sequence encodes CASSLGQHNEQFF. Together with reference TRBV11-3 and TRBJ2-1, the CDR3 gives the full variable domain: EAGVVQSPRYKIIEKKQPVAFWCNPISGHNTLYWYLQNLGQGPELLIRYENEEAVDDSQLPKDRFSAERLKGVDSTLKIQPAELGDSAVYLCASSLGQHNEQFFGPGTRLTVL.

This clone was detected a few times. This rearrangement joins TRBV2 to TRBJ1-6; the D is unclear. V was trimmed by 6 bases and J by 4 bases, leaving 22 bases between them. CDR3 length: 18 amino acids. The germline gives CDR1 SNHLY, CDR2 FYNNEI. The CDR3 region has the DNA TGTGCCAGCAGGAATTCGGAACAGCGAATAATTTATAATTCACCCCTCCACTTT. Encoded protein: CASRNSEQRIIYNSPLHF.

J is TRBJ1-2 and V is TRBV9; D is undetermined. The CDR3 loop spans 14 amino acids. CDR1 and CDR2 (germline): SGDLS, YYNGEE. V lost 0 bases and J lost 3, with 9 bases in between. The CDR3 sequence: CASSVGGEDYGYTF. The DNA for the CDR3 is TGTGCCAGCAGCGTAGGGGGTGAGGACTATGGCTACACCTTC.

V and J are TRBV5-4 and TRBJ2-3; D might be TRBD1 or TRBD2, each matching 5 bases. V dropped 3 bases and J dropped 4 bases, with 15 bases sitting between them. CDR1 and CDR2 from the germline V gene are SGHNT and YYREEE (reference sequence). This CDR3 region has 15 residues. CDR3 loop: CASSSDTGAPDTQYF. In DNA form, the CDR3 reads TGTGCCAGCAGCTCGGACACCGGGGCGCCAGATACGCAGTATTTT. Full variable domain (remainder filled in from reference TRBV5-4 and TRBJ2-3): ETGVTQSPTHLIKTRGQQVTLRCSSQSGHNTVSWYQQALGQGPQFIFQYYREEENGRGNFPPRFSGLQFPNYSSELNVNALELDDSALYLCASSSDTGAPDTQYFGPGTRLTVL.

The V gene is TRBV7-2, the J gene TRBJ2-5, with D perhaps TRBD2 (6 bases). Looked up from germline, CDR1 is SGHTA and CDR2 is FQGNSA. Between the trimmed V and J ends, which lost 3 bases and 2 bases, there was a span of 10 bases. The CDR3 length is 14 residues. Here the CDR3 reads CASSFGGRQETQYF. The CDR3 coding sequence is TGTGCCAGCAGCTTCGGGGGTCGGCAAGAGACCCAGTACTTC.

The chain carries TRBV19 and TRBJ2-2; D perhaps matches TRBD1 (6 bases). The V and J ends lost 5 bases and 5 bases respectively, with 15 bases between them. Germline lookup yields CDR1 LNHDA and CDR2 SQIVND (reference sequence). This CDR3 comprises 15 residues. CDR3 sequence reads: CASSPLGGRTGELFF. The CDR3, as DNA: TGTGCCAGTAGTCCCCTAGGGGGTAGAACCGGGGAGCTGTTTTTT.

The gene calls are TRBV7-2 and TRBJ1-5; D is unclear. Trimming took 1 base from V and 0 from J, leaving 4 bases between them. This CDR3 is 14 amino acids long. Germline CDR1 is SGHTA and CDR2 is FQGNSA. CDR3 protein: CASSLGYSNQPQHF. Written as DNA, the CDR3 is TGTGCCAGCAGCTTAGGGTATAGCAATCAGCCCCAGCATTTT.

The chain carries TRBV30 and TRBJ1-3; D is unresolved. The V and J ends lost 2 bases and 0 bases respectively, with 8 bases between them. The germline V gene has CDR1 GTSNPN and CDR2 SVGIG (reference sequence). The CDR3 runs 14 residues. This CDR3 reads CAWSRGPSGNTIYF. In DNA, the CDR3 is TGTGCCTGGAGTCGGGGTCCCTCTGGAAACACCATATATTTT. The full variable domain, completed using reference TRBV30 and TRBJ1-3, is SQTIHQWPATLVQPVGSPLSLECTVEGTSNPNLYWYRQAAGRGLQLLFYSVGIGQISSEVPQNLSASRPQDRQFILSSKKLLLSDSGFYLCAWSRGPSGNTIYFGEGSWLTVV.

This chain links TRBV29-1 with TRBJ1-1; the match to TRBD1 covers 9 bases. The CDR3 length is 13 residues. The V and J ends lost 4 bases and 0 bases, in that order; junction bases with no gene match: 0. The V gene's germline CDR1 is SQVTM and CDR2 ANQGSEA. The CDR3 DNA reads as TGCAGCGTTGGGACAGGGGTGAACACTGAAGCTTTCTTT. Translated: CSVGTGVNTEAFF.

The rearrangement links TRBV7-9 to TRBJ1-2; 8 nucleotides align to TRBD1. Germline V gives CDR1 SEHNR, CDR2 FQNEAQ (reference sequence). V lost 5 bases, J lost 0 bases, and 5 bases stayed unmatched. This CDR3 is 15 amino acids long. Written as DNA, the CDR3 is TGTGCCAGCAGCCACACAGGGGGAGCTAACTATGGCTACACCTTC. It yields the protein CASSHTGGANYGYTF.

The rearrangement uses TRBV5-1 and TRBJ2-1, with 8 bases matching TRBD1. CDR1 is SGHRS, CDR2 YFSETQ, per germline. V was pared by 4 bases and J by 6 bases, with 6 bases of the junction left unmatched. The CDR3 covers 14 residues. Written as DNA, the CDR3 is TGCGCCAGCAGCGATCCGACAGGGGCCAATGAGCAGTTCTTC. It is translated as CASSDPTGANEQFF. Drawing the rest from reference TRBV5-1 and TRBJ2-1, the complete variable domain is KAGVTQTPRYLIKTRGQQVTLSCSPISGHRSVSWYQQTPGQGLQFLFEYFSETQRNKGNFPGRFSGRQFSNSRSEMNVSTLELGDSALYLCASSDPTGANEQFFGPGTRLTVL.

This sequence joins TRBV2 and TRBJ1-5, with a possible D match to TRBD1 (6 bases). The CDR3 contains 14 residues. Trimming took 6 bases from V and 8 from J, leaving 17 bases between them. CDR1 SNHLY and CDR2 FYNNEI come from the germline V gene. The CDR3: CASRVGRGWEPQHF. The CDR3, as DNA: TGTGCCAGCAGAGTAGGCAGGGGATGGGAGCCCCAGCATTTT. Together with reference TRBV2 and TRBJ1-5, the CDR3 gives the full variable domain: EPEVTQTPSHQVTQMGQEVILRCVPISNHLYFYWYRQILGQKVEFLVSFYNNEISEKSEIFDDQFSVERPDGSNFTLKIRSTKLEDSAMYFCASRVGRGWEPQHFGDGTRLSIL.

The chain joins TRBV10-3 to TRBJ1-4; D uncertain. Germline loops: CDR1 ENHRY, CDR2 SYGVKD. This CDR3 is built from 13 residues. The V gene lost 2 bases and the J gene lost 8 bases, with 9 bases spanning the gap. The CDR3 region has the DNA TGTGCCATCAGTGAGGGAGGGTCCGAAAAACTGTTTTTT. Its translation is CAISEGGSEKLFF.

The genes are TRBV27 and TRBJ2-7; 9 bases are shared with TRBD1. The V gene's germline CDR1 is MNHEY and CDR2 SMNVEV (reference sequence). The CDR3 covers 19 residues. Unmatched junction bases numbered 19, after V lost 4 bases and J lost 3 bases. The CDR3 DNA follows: TGTGCCAGCAGTTGGGACAGGGAGGGCCCAACGTTGGCGCGCTACGAGCAGTACTTC. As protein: CASSWDREGPTLARYEQYF.